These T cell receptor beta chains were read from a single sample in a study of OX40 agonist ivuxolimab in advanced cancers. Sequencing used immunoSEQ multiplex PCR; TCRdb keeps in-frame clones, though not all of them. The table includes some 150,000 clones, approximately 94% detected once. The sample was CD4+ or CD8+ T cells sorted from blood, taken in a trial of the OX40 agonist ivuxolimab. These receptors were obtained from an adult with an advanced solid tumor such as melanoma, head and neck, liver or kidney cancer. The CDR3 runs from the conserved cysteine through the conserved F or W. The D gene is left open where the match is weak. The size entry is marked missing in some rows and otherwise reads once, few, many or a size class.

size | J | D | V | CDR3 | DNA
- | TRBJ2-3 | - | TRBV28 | CASSSAQSTDTQYF | TGTGCCAGCAGTTCCGCTCAGAGCACAGATACGCAGTATTTT
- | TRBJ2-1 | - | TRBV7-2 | CASSQRGQQFF | TGTGCCAGCAGCCAAAGAGGCCAGCAGTTCTTC
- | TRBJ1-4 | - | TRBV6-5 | CASSSVGLPGEKLFF | TGTGCCAGCAGTTCCGTCGGCCTCCCGGGTGAAAAACTGTTTTTT
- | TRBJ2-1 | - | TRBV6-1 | CAILPLTLSDEQFF | TGTGCCATCTTACCATTGACACTAAGCGATGAGCAGTTCTTC
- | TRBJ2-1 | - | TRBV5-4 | CASSRANYNEQFF | TGCGCCAGCAGCCGGGCGAATTACAATGAGCAGTTCTTC
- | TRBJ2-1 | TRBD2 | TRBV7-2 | CASSQGWLAGVLGEQFF | TGTGCCAGCAGCCAGGGGTGGCTAGCGGGGGTATTAGGTGAGCAGTTCTTC
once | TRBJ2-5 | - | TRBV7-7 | CASSLGGLETQYF | TGTGCTAGCAGCTTAGGGGGTCTGGAGACCCAGTACTTC
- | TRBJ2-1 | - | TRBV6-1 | CASSRQVGTYNEQFF | TGTGCCAGCAGTAGACAGGTCGGGACCTACAATGAGCAGTTCTTC
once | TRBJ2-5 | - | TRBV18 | CASSPPHYLGAQYF | TGTGCCAGCTCACCACCTCACTACCTGGGGGCCCAGTACTTC
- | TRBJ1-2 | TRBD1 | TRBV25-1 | CASSGQGGGYTF | TGTGCCAGCAGTGGACAGGGAGGTGGCTACACCTTC
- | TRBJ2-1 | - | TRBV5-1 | CASSLGTLAVGSYNEQFF | TGCGCCAGCAGCTTGGGGACCCTTGCCGTGGGCTCCTACAATGAGCAGTTCTTC
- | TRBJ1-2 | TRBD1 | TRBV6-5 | CASSPWGQGSGYTF | TGTGCCAGCAGCCCTTGGGGACAGGGGTCTGGCTACACCTTC
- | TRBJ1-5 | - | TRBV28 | CASSYGVGNQPQHF | TGTGCCAGCAGTTATGGGGTTGGCAATCAGCCCCAGCATTTT
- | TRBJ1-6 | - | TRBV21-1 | CASSKGGGSSYNSPLHF | TGTGCCAGCAGCAAAGGGGGGGGGAGCTCCTATAATTCACCCCTCCACTTT
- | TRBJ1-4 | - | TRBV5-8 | CASSLDRTVEKLFF | TGTGCCAGCAGCTTGGACAGGACAGTCGAAAAACTGTTTTTT
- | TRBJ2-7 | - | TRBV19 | CASSITAGLEQYF | TGTGCCAGTAGTATCACAGCGGGCCTCGAGCAGTACTTC
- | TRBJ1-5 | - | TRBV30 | CAWRRGGHQPQHF | TGTGCCTGGAGGCGGGGAGGGCATCAGCCCCAGCATTTT
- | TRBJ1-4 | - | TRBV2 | CASSEWGTNEKLFF | TGTGCCAGCAGTGAATGGGGCACTAATGAAAAACTGTTTTTT
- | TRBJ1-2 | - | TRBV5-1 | CASSSGGSGNYGYTF | TGCGCCAGCAGCTCGGGGGGCAGCGGGAACTATGGCTACACCTTC
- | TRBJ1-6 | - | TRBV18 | CASSPVLNSPLHF | TGTGCCAGCTCACCCGTCTTGAATTCACCCCTCCACTTT
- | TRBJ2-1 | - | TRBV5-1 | CASSGGNSYNEQFF | TGCGCCAGCAGTGGGGGTAACTCCTACAATGAGCAGTTCTTC
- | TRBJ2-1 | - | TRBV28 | CASSFLSLSRGDEQFF | TGTGCCAGCAGTTTCTTATCCTTGAGTAGGGGCGATGAGCAGTTCTTC
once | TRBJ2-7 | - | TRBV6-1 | CASSEKGRGYEQYF | TGTGCCAGCAGTGAAAAGGGACGGGGATACGAGCAGTACTTC
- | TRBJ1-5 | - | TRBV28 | CASSLLGSQPQHF | TGTGCCAGCAGTTTATTGGGGTCTCAGCCCCAGCATTTT
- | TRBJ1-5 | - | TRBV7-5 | CARRPNSRTGRPGFMNQPQHF | TGTGCCAGAAGACCCAACAGCCGGACAGGACGCCCGGGATTTATGAATCAGCCCCAGCATTTT
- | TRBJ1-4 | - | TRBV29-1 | CSVAEGNEKLFF | TGCAGCGTTGCGGAAGGGAATGAAAAACTGTTTTTT
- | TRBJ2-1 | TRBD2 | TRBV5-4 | CASSRGLENNEQFF | TGTGCCAGCAGTCGGGGACTAGAGAACAATGAGCAGTTCTTC
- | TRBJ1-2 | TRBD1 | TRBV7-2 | CASSLARVAGGGGYTF | TGTGCCAGCAGCTTAGCGCGGGTGGCAGGGGGCGGGGGCTACACCTTC
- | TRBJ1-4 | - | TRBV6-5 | CASSVRRGTNEKLFF | TGTGCCAGCAGTGTACGACGGGGAACTAATGAAAAACTGTTTTTT
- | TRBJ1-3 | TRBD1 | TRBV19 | CASFDRASGNTIYF | TGTGCCAGTTTCGACAGGGCCTCTGGAAACACCATATATTTT
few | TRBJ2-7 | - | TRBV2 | CASSGSYEQYF | TGTGCCAGCAGTGGCTCCTACGAGCAGTACTTC
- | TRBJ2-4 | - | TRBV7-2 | CASSPSGENIQYF | TGTGCCAGCAGCCCATCGGGAGAAAACATTCAGTACTTC
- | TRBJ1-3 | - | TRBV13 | CASSRDIHSGNTIYF | TGTGCCAGCAGCCGCGACATCCACTCTGGAAACACCATATATTTT
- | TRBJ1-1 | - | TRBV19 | CASTLHMNTEAFF | TGTGCCAGTACCTTACATATGAACACTGAAGCTTTCTTT
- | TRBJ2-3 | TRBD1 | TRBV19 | CASSIGTGHTQYF | TGTGCCAGTAGTATAGGGACAGGGCATACGCAGTATTTT
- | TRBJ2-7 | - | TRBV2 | CASSSRVGSYEQYF | TGTGCCAGCAGTTCCCGAGTTGGTTCCTACGAGCAGTACTTC
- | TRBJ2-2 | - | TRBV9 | CASSVGNRDTGELFF | TGTGCCAGCAGCGTCGGGAACCGGGACACCGGGGAGCTGTTTTTT
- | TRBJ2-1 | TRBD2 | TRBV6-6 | CASSYSTSGTGNEQFF | TGTGCCAGCAGTTACTCAACTAGCGGGACGGGAAATGAGCAGTTCTTC
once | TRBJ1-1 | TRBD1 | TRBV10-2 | CASSGTGEAFF | TGCGCCAGCAGTGGGACAGGGGAAGCTTTCTTT
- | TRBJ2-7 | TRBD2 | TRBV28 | CASIQVGGGRGNEQYF | TGTGCCAGCATCCAGGTGGGGGGCGGGAGGGGGAACGAGCAGTACTTC
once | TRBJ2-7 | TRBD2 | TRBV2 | CASMGSGRFYEQYF | TGTGCCAGCATGGGAAGCGGGAGGTTCTACGAGCAGTACTTC
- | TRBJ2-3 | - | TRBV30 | CAWSDYTQYF | TGTGCCTGGAGTGATTATACGCAGTATTTT
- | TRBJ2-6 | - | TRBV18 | CASSPFTGSGANVLTF | TGTGCCAGCTCACCATTTACAGGCTCTGGGGCCAACGTCCTGACTTTC
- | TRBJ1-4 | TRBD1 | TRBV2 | CASSTGQTTNEKLFF | TGTGCCAGCAGTACGGGACAGACAACTAATGAAAAACTGTTTTTT
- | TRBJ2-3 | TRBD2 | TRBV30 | CAWSLGTSGRRHTDTQYF | TGTGCCTGGAGTCTCGGGACTAGCGGGAGGAGACACACAGATACGCAGTATTTT
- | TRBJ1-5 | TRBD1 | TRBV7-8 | CASSRRDSSQPQHF | TGTGCCAGCAGCCGGCGGGACAGTAGTCAGCCCCAGCATTTT
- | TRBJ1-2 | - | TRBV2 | CASSDQGEGYTF | TGTGCCAGCAGTGATCAGGGCGAGGGCTACACCTTC
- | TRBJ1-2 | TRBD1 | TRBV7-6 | CASSPQGVLSGYTF | TGTGCCAGCAGCCCGCAGGGGGTCTTGAGTGGCTACACCTTC
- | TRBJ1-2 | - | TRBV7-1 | CASSFEPGNYGYTF | TGTGCCAGCAGCTTCGAGCCCGGTAACTATGGCTACACCTTC
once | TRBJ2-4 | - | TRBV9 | CASSVAGEMGDIQYF | TGTGCCAGCAGCGTAGCGGGGGAGATGGGTGACATTCAGTACTTC
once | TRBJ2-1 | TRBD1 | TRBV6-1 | CASSRGQGLHNEQFF | TGTGCCAGCAGTCGGGGACAGGGGCTGCACAATGAGCAGTTCTTC
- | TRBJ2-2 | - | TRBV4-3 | CASSQGWGPDTGELFF | TGCGCCAGCAGCCAAGGCTGGGGGCCTGACACCGGGGAGCTGTTTTTT
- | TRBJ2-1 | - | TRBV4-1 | CASSRTGPGEQFF | TGCGCCAGCAGCCGAACGGGTCCGGGGGAGCAGTTCTTC
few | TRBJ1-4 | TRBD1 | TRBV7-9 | CASSPGTGTEKLFF | TGTGCCAGCAGCCCCGGGACAGGGACTGAAAAACTGTTTTTT
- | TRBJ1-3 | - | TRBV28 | CASGQVLPGNTIYF | TGTGCCAGCGGCCAGGTGCTGCCTGGAAACACCATATATTTT
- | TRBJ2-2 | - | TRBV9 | CASSPRAGWDTGELFF | TGTGCCAGCAGCCCCCGCGCAGGGTGGGACACCGGGGAGCTGTTTTTT
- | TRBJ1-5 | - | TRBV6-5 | CASSFPAGNQPQHF | TGTGCCAGCAGCTTCCCGGCGGGCAATCAGCCCCAGCATTTT
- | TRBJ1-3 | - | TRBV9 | CASSTSPGNTIYF | TGTGCCAGCAGCACCTCCCCTGGAAACACCATATATTTT
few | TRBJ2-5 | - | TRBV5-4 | CASSLASSPGQETQYF | TGTGCCAGCAGCTTGGCAAGTTCGCCGGGGCAAGAGACCCAGTACTTC